This TCR beta chain was obtained from a study of siplizumab effects on memory and regulatory T cells. Regarding the study as a whole: The authors did not confirm suppressive function in proliferating Tregs from siplizumab cultures. Mappable alloreactive CD4+ clones were on average around 69% Treg-derived with siplizumab, around 30% in controls. Of the proliferating CD4+ or CD8+ clones, roughly 75-96% lacked a naive or memory phenotype that could be assigned. Alloreactive sequences from unstimulated CD4+ memory cells fell significantly with siplizumab.

J lost 7 bases, V lost 7 bases, and 6 bases had no gene match. Per germline, CDR1 SNHLY and CDR2 FYNNEI. The CDR3 consists of 14 residues. The table came from immunoSEQ multiplex PCR; TCRdb's copy has only in-frame clones and leaves some out. The sample has around 100,000 clones, approximately 92% seen once. A note on this clone: Antigen unknown.

The sample taken for sequencing was CD4+ T cells sorted from blood. The chain couples TRBV2 to TRBJ1-6, with 8 bases fitting TRBD1. This TCR came from a human donor in good health. The CDR3 loop is CASISGQGNSPLHF. In DNA form, the CDR3 reads TGTGCCAGCATCTCTGGACAGGGAAATTCACCCCTCCACTTT.